Below, 12 T cell receptor beta chains from the same sample are listed, as sequenced in a study of a mutant IDH1 vaccine in newly diagnosed glioma. Stated time point: week 11, during vaccination. The content of each vaccine dose was 300 ug of mutant IDH1 20-mer peptide, and topical imiquimod accompanied it. These TCRs are of unknown antigen specificity. Profiling relied on immunoSEQ multiplex PCR, and the TCRdb table lists in-frame clones only, not all of them. The table records tens of thousands of clones, 70% to 80% of them present only once. The sample consisted of PBMCs, taken from a glioma patient whose treatment included an IDH1 peptide vaccine. The receptors shown here come from a middle-aged man with glioma.

This clone was detected a few times. This rearrangement joins TRBV29-1 to TRBJ2-1; 9 bases match TRBD1. Germline CDR1 reads SQVTM; CDR2 reads ANQGSEA. The CDR3 sequence is 13 residues long. Trimming cost V 6 bases and J 2 bases; bases outside gene matches: 2. The CDR3 here is CSVGQGAYNEQFF. CDR3 coding DNA: TGCAGCGTGGGACAGGGAGCCTACAATGAGCAGTTCTTC.

This clone occurred once. This chain uses TRBV28 with TRBJ2-7, with D tentatively TRBD1 (6 bases). The CDR3 extends over 14 amino acids. Trimming removed 5 bases from V and 6 bases from J, with 17 bases in between. Germline V gene data show CDR1 as MDHEN and CDR2 as SYDVKM. The CDR3 DNA follows: TGTGCCAGCAGTCCACATGACAGGAGGCGCGAGCAGTACGTC. Protein product: CASSPHDRRREQYV.

A remark on this clone: Distinct nucleotide sequences in the sample also encode this CDR3. The genes are TRBV6-6 and TRBJ2-3, with TRBD1 matching 9 bases. The CDR3 is 15 residues long. Germline values: CDR1 MNHNY, CDR2 SVGAGI (reference sequence). With V trimmed by 3 bases and J by 4 bases, 5 bases remained unmatched. The CDR3 spells CASSYPGQGADTQYF. CDR3 DNA sequence: TGTGCCAGCAGTTATCCGGGACAGGGCGCAGATACGCAGTATTTT.

V gene TRBV19 combines with J gene TRBJ2-7, with D possibly TRBD1 on 6 matching bases. The germline V and J ends were trimmed by 7 bases and 2 bases, with 15 bases remaining between them. The CDR3 runs 14 residues. Germline loops: CDR1 LNHDA, CDR2 SQIVND (reference sequence). The CDR3, as DNA: TGTGCCAGTACTGGGGGACAAGAAGCCTACGAGCAGTACTTC. It encodes CASTGGQEAYEQYF.

V and J are TRBV11-2 and TRBJ2-3; no reliable D call. There are 16 residues in the CDR3. Germline V gives CDR1 SGHAT, CDR2 FQNNGV. Trimming took 5 bases from V and 2 from J, leaving 17 bases between them. The CDR3 region is CASSPRANEFTDTQYF. In nucleotides, the CDR3 is TGTGCCAGCAGCCCCCGGGCCAACGAATTCACAGATACGCAGTATTTT.

This clone came up once. In DNA form, the CDR3 reads TGTGCCAGCAGTTACCAACAGGGTATGAATGAGCAGTTCTTC. Translating gives CASSYQQGMNEQFF. The chain joins TRBV6-5 to TRBJ2-1; D is possibly TRBD1 (6 bases). With 2 bases removed from V and 7 bases from J, the gap between germline ends came to 12 bases. This CDR3 is built from 14 residues. CDR1 and CDR2 (germline): MNHEY, SVGAGI.

This chain uses TRBV9 with TRBJ2-3; a possible D gene is TRBD2 (6 bases). Between the trimmed V and J ends, which lost 0 bases and 6 bases, there was a span of 14 bases. Germline values: CDR1 SGDLS, CDR2 YYNGEE. The CDR3 has 15 amino acids. The CDR3 protein is CASSVGDWTTDTQYF. The DNA of the CDR3 is TGTGCCAGCAGCGTAGGGGACTGGACAACGGATACGCAGTATTTT.

This chain connects TRBV6-5 to TRBJ1-1; 7 positions match TRBD1. CDR1 is MNHEY and CDR2 is SVGAGI in the germline V gene. The CDR3 extends over 14 amino acids. V dropped 6 bases and J dropped 11; count of bases not matched to a gene: 15. The CDR3 DNA is TGTGCCAGCAGCCGCCTAAAGACAGGGCCATACGCTTTCTTT. This encodes CASSRLKTGPYAFF.

This rearrangement joins TRBV7-2 to TRBJ2-1; 8 nucleotides align to TRBD1. The length of the CDR3 is 15 residues. The germline V gene has CDR1 SGHTA and CDR2 FQGNSA. V lost 3 bases, J lost 7 bases, and 8 bases stayed unmatched. CDR3: CASSFTRQGRNEQFF. The CDR3, as DNA: TGTGCCAGCAGCTTCACGAGACAGGGGAGGAATGAGCAGTTCTTC. The entire variable domain, with the rest obtained from reference TRBV7-2 and TRBJ2-1, is as follows: GAGVSQSPSNKVTEKGKDVELRCDPISGHTALYWYRQSLGQGLEFLIYFQGNSAPDKSGLPSDRFSAERTGGSVSTLTIQRTQQEDSAVYLCASSFTRQGRNEQFFGPGTRLTVL.

The V and J genes are TRBV5-1 and TRBJ2-1; maybe TRBD1 (6 bases). In germline, CDR1 is SGHRS, CDR2 YFSETQ. Trimming shortened V by 2 bases and J by 9 bases, and 18 bases separated the two germline ends. The CDR3 length is 15 residues. The CDR3 reads CASSLQGVIGGEQFF. The CDR3 DNA reads TGCGCCAGCAGCTTACAGGGAGTAATTGGTGGTGAGCAGTTCTTC.

This chain joins TRBV11-2 and TRBJ2-5, with D possibly TRBD1 on 6 matching bases. The J call may be in error: the DNA end matches TRBJ2-7 better. Germline CDR1 SGHAT, CDR2 FQNNGV. The CDR3 consists of 14 residues. The DNA of the CDR3 is TGTGCCAGCAGCTCAGGGGCGCAGGGGTACGAGCAGTACTTC. As protein: CASSSGAQGYEQYF.

This clone has just one count. The rearrangement joins TRBV7-8 to TRBJ2-2, with 7 positions matching TRBD2. Germline values: CDR1 SGHVS, CDR2 FQNEAQ. The CDR3 covers 15 residues. J lost 5 bases, V lost 3 bases, and 6 bases had no gene match. The CDR3 region is CASSLRGRRTGELFF. The CDR3, as DNA: TGTGCCAGCAGCTTGCGGGGGAGGAGAACCGGGGAGCTGTTTTTT.